Shown below are 17 T cell receptor beta chains from a single sample sequenced in a study of shared T cell receptors in the human thymus. Libraries were prepared by immunoSEQ multiplex PCR; TCRdb keeps only in-frame clonotypes and omits some of them. The profile shows 650,000 to 950,000 clones, approximately 83% of them singletons. These data also formed part of another study, on human thymus T cells.

Sequences were obtained from thymocytes. These receptors were collected from a girl in the first two years of life with a congenital heart defect.

The chain combines TRBV10-3 with TRBJ2-1; the match to TRBD2 covers 10 bases. Losses at the gene ends were 0 bases for V and 3 bases for J; bases not matched to a gene: 2. Germline V gene lookup returns CDR1 ENHRY and CDR2 SYGVKD. The CDR3 has 16 residues. The CDR3 loop is CAISESVAGGYNEQFF. CDR3 DNA: TGTGCCATCAGTGAGTCGGTAGCGGGGGGCTACAATGAGCAGTTCTTC.

This clone was counted between two and nine times. The CDR3 loop reads CASSASSGGGLVWETQYF. CDR3 bases: TGTGCCAGCAGCGCCTCTTCCGGCGGGGGCCTGGTTTGGGAGACCCAGTACTTC. The chain couples TRBV9 to TRBJ2-5, with D perhaps matching TRBD2 (7 bases). CDR3 size: 18 residues. CDR1 is SGDLS, CDR2 YYNGEE, per germline. The V and J ends lost 3 bases and 5 bases respectively, with 26 bases between them.

This chain links TRBV7-2 with TRBJ1-2; the D is unclear. This CDR3 spans 12 amino acids. V lost 5 bases to trimming and J lost 6 bases, with 10 bases between them. The germline CDR1 and CDR2 sequences are SGHTA and FQGNSA. Here the CDR3 DNA reads TGTGCCAGCAGCCAACCGGTCCATGGCTACACCTTC. This codes for CASSQPVHGYTF.

V gene TRBV25-1 combines with J gene TRBJ1-2, with 7 bases lining up with TRBD1. This CDR3 has 14 amino acids. The germline V gene has CDR1 MGHDK and CDR2 SYGVNS. J gave up 8 bases and V 6 bases, and 12 bases lay outside the gene matches. CDR3 in amino acids: CASRPTGQDGGYTF. As DNA, the CDR3 is TGTGCCAGCAGACCGACAGGACAGGATGGAGGCTACACCTTC.

The DNA of the CDR3 is TGTGCCAGCAGGGGCGGCAATCAGCCCCAGCATTTT. Its protein product is CASRGGNQPQHF. This sequence joins TRBV28 and TRBJ1-5; no definite D call. V lost 6 bases and J 2 bases, leaving 5 bases between the germline ends. This CDR3 has 12 amino acids. CDR1 MDHEN and CDR2 SYDVKM come from the germline V gene.

This chain joins TRBV7-2 and TRBJ1-2; D call uncertain. V was shortened by 3 bases and J by 2 bases, with 4 bases between the two germline ends. This CDR3 has 12 amino acids. Germline V gives CDR1 SGHTA, CDR2 FQGNSA. This CDR3 is CASSLSNYGYTF. CDR3 DNA sequence: TGTGCCAGCAGCTTGAGCAACTATGGCTACACCTTC.

The chain links TRBV11-1 to TRBJ1-1; possible D gene TRBD1, 5 bases. The CDR3 contains 15 residues. Germline assignment: CDR1 SGHAT and CDR2 FQDESV (reference sequence). V shed 1 base and J shed 3 bases, with 12 bases lying between them. CDR3 coding DNA: TGTGCCAGCAGCTTAGTTTCGGGGGGGTACACTGAAGCTTTCTTT. This codes for CASSLVSGGYTEAFF.

This clone was detected a few times. This rearrangement joins TRBV4-1 to TRBJ1-2; no definite D call. The V end lost 3 bases, the J end lost 1 base, and 9 bases lay between the germline ends. Germline V gene sequence: CDR1 MGHRA, CDR2 YSYEKL. CDR3 length: 14 amino acids. CDR3 in amino acids: CASSQEAVNYGYTF. The CDR3 DNA is TGCGCCAGCAGCCAGGAGGCCGTTAACTATGGCTACACCTTC.

The CDR3 nucleotides are TGCGCCAGCAGGGAAGGGGTCCGGGGGGACACTGAAGCTTTCTTT. As protein: CASREGVRGDTEAFF. V and J are TRBV4-1 and TRBJ1-1; D might be TRBD1 (5 bases). The CDR3 totals 15 residues. The germline gives CDR1 MGHRA, CDR2 YSYEKL. Trimming shortened V by 6 bases and J by 3 bases, and 17 bases separated the two germline ends.

The chain recombines TRBV15 with TRBJ2-1; tentative D call: TRBD1 (5 bases). Germline V gene data show CDR1 as LNHNV and CDR2 as YYDKDF (reference sequence). The V and J ends lost 2 bases and 0 bases respectively, with 11 bases between them. The CDR3 runs to 16 residues. The CDR3 reads CATSRSKDSSYNEQFF. CDR3 sequence (DNA): TGTGCCACCAGCAGAAGTAAAGACAGCTCCTACAATGAGCAGTTCTTC.

V usage is TRBV5-6 and J usage is TRBJ2-3, with TRBD2 matching over 9 bases. Germline CDR1 and CDR2: SGHDT and YYEEEE. The trim removed 4 bases at V and 1 base at J, leaving 4 bases unmatched. This CDR3 contains 15 residues. This CDR3 is CASSQRGAGTDTQYF. CDR3 DNA sequence: TGTGCCAGCAGCCAGCGGGGGGCCGGCACAGATACGCAGTATTTT.

J is TRBJ2-7 and V is TRBV6-5, with 7 bases fitting TRBD1. This CDR3 is built from 13 residues. V shed 7 bases, J shed 2 bases, and the junction held 5 bases outside the gene matches. CDR1 and CDR2 from the germline V gene are MNHEY and SVGAGI. The CDR3 nucleotides are TGTGCCAGCATGGGACAGACTACCTACGAGCAGTACTTC. This gives the protein CASMGQTTYEQYF.

V is TRBV12-5 and J is TRBJ1-2, with D maybe TRBD1 (6 bases). The germline gives CDR1 LGHNT, CDR2 FRNRAP. V dropped 0 bases and J dropped 8 bases, with 13 bases sitting between them. The length of the CDR3 is 14 residues. The DNA of the CDR3 is TGTGCTAGTGGTTTGGTACTCCAGGGGAAGGGCTACACCTTC. It specifies CASGLVLQGKGYTF.

This chain connects TRBV29-1 to TRBJ1-2; 7 bases align to TRBD1. This CDR3 has 11 amino acids. CDR1 is SQVTM, CDR2 ANQGSEA, per germline. After removal of 1 base from V and 12 bases from J, the junction contained 5 bases not matched to a gene. The CDR3 DNA reads TGCAGCGTTGAAGCCAAGGGACAGAACACCTTC. Translating gives CSVEAKGQNTF.

The chain employs TRBV13 and TRBJ1-2; a possible D gene is TRBD1 (6 bases). The CDR3 sequence is 14 residues long. With 3 bases removed from V and 6 bases from J, the gap between germline ends came to 14 bases. Per the germline V gene, CDR1 is PRHDT and CDR2 is FYEKMQ (reference sequence). CDR3 residues: CASSFRGAENGYTF. The CDR3 DNA is TGTGCCAGCAGCTTTCGGGGGGCGGAAAATGGCTACACCTTC.

This clone was observed once. The J gene is TRBJ1-2, the V gene TRBV5-1; 8 bases align to TRBD1. This CDR3 is 15 amino acids long. Germline CDR1 reads SGHRS; CDR2 reads YFSETQ. V dropped 1 base and J dropped 4; count of bases not matched to a gene: 6. The CDR3 loop reads CASSLLAGGRYGYTF. The CDR3 region has the DNA TGCGCCAGCAGCTTGTTGGCAGGGGGCCGCTATGGCTACACCTTC.

The J gene is TRBJ1-5, the V gene TRBV27; possibly TRBD1 for D (5 bases). V lost 5 bases and J 6 bases, leaving 17 bases between the germline ends. CDR1 and CDR2 from the germline V gene are MNHEY and SMNVEV (reference sequence). The CDR3 extends over 15 amino acids. DNA of the CDR3: TGTGCCAGCAGTCGCAGGGCTGGAGTCGGTCAGCCCCAGCATTTT. It specifies CASSRRAGVGQPQHF.